The 30 T cell receptor beta chains presented below share a single source sample, sequenced in a study of T cell repertoires and HLA-DP antigens. Produced via immunoSEQ multiplex PCR; TCRdb's table is partial and in-frame only. The profile shows about 110,000 clones, 85% to 95% of them singletons. For these TCRs, the target antigens are not known. Sequencing was carried out using CD4+ T cells from PBMCs. These receptors were taken from a woman aged 18-30 years in good health and CMV-seronegative.

The rearrangement links TRBV19 to TRBJ2-5; 12 bases align to TRBD2. Per the germline V gene, CDR1 is LNHDA and CDR2 is SQIVND (reference sequence). The CDR3 covers 14 residues. The J segment lost 2 bases and the V segment lost 10 bases, leaving 5 bases of the junction unmatched. CDR3 sequence reads: CATRLAGGQETQYF. DNA for the CDR3: TGTGCCACTCGGCTAGCGGGGGGGCAAGAGACCCAGTACTTC.

J is TRBJ1-1 and V is TRBV5-8; D possibly corresponds to TRBD1 (5 bases). The CDR3 runs 14 residues. Trimming removed 4 bases at V and 0 bases at J, with 10 bases between. Germline V gene sequence: CDR1 SGHTS, CDR2 YDEGEE. For the CDR3, the DNA is TGTGCCAGCAGCAAGGGACGGGTGAACACTGAAGCTTTCTTT. This sequence encodes CASSKGRVNTEAFF.

This clone was observed once. The chain recombines TRBV9 with TRBJ1-5; D unclear. The germline V gene has CDR1 SGDLS and CDR2 YYNGEE. The V end lost 0 bases, the J end lost 7 bases, and 14 bases lay between the germline ends. The CDR3 spans 15 residues. The CDR3 DNA is TGTGCCAGCAGCGTAGGTTCTGGTATTGGGCAGCCCCAGCATTTT. This sequence encodes CASSVGSGIGQPQHF.

CDR3 in DNA: TGTGCCAGCAGCCGAACCCTGACAGCCCCCCTTGAGACCCAGTACTTC. Translation: CASSRTLTAPLETQYF. The J gene is TRBJ2-5, the V gene TRBV11-1; tentative D call: TRBD1 (5 bases). CDR1 SGHAT and CDR2 FQDESV come from the germline V gene (reference sequence). There are 16 residues in the CDR3. V gave up 5 bases and J gave up 5 bases, with 21 bases separating them.

This clone was picked up one time. The V gene is TRBV11-3, the J gene TRBJ2-5, with D perhaps TRBD1 (5 bases). Deletions cut 6 bases from V and 1 base from J, with 9 bases between. The CDR3 sequence is 13 residues long. Germline V gene data show CDR1 as SGHNT and CDR2 as YENEEA. The CDR3 DNA reads TGTGCCAGCAGTTATACAGGCCAAGAGACCCAGTACTTC. Translating it yields CASSYTGQETQYF.

J is TRBJ1-2 and V is TRBV4-2; 7 bases map to TRBD1. Germline assignment: CDR1 LGHNA and CDR2 YNFKEQ. There are 15 residues in the CDR3. V gave up 1 base and J gave up 2 bases; unmatched junction bases: 4. CDR3 sequence reads: CASSQVEGANYGYTF. The CDR3 DNA is TGTGCCAGCAGCCAAGTCGAGGGGGCGAACTATGGCTACACCTTC.

V and J are TRBV19 and TRBJ2-7; unclear D gene. The V gene lost 6 bases and the J gene lost 2 bases, with 17 bases spanning the gap. The germline CDR1 and CDR2 sequences are LNHDA and SQIVND (reference sequence). CDR3 size: 15 residues. The CDR3 DNA reads as TGTGCCAGTAGGCAAAACGTGGGGAATCCCTACGAGCAGTACTTC. Residues: CASRQNVGNPYEQYF.

The chain links TRBV4-3 to TRBJ2-1, with 10 bases that match TRBD2. Germline V gene lookup returns CDR1 LGHNA and CDR2 YSLEER. V was pared by 1 base and J by 4 bases, with 13 bases of the junction left unmatched. The CDR3 covers 19 residues. The CDR3 DNA reads as TGCGCCAGCAGCCAAGGGCGGCTAGCGGGGGTCTCTGGTTACAATGAGCAGTTCTTC. Translation: CASSQGRLAGVSGYNEQFF.

This clone was seen only once. J is TRBJ2-7 and V is TRBV18, with 7 bases fitting TRBD1. CDR3 length equals 14 residues. Unmatched junction bases numbered 6, after V lost 4 bases and J lost 3 bases. Germline V gene lookup returns CDR1 KGHSH and CDR2 LQKENI. CDR3 sequence reads: CASSQQRDSYEQYV. The CDR3 coding sequence is TGTGCCAGCTCACAGCAACGGGACAGCTACGAGCAGTACGTC.

The chain recombines TRBV6-6 with TRBJ1-3; TRBD1 matches at 8 bases. This CDR3 region has 13 residues. The germline gives CDR1 MNHNY, CDR2 SVGAGI (reference sequence). The V segment lost 11 bases and the J segment 3 bases; nucleotides outside the gene matches: 6. CDR3 sequence reads: CAGRQGLGNTIYF. DNA for the CDR3: TGTGCCGGTCGACAGGGGCTTGGAAACACCATATATTTT.

The chain has TRBV7-3 and TRBJ1-1; D is perhaps TRBD1 (5 bases). V was pared by 7 bases and J by 0 bases, with 12 bases between. In germline, CDR1 is SGHTA, CDR2 FQGTGA. This CDR3 is built from 14 residues. The CDR3 nucleotides are TGTGCCAGCACTCCCGGGACTTTGAACACTGAAGCTTTCTTT. Protein: CASTPGTLNTEAFF.

As regards this clone: One end of the junction varies from germline; a read error may be responsible. The chain recombines TRBV28 with TRBJ2-2; tentatively, D is TRBD1 (5 bases). Germline CDR1 is MDHEN and CDR2 is SYDVKM. This CDR3 is 15 amino acids long. The DNA for the CDR3 is TGTGCCAGCAGTTTACCAGGGTCGAAGACCGGGGAGCTGTTTTTT. It yields the protein CASSLPGSKTGELFF. Variable domain in full (rest from reference TRBV28 and TRBJ2-2): DVKVTQSSRYLVKRTGEKVFLECVQDMDHENMFWYRQDPGLGLRLIYFSYDVKMKEKGDIPEGYSVSREKKERFSLILESASTNQTSMYLCASSLPGSKTGELFFGEGSRLTVL.

This rearrangement joins TRBV23-1 to TRBJ2-3; D is possibly TRBD1 or TRBD2 (5 bases each). TRBV23-1 qualifies as an ORF whose function is uncertain. V was trimmed by 7 bases and J by 2 bases, leaving 13 bases between them. The CDR3 is 14 residues long. The chain's CDR3 is CASTREWATDTQYF. The CDR3 bases are TGCGCCAGCACCAGGGAGTGGGCCACAGATACGCAGTATTTT.

V usage is TRBV7-5 and J usage is TRBJ1-1. TRBV7-5 is given as a pseudogene. The CDR3 is made up of 13 amino acids. The chain's CDR3 is CARSLVLDTEAFF. CDR3 bases: TGTGCCAGAAGCTTAGTCCTTGACACTGAAGCTTTCTTT.

This sequence joins TRBV11-3 and TRBJ1-5, with TRBD1 identical over 12 bases. Per germline, CDR1 SGHNT and CDR2 YENEEA. The V segment lost 0 bases and the J segment 3 bases; nucleotides outside the gene matches: 9. The CDR3 runs to 19 residues. Here the CDR3 DNA reads TGTGCCAGCAGCTTAGATTTGGGGACAGGGGGCGCCGACAATCAGCCCCAGCATTTT. Protein sequence: CASSLDLGTGGADNQPQHF.

The chain links TRBV27 to TRBJ1-2; 9 bases are shared with TRBD1. V was pared by 7 bases and J by 11 bases, with 14 bases of the junction left unmatched. CDR1 is MNHEY and CDR2 is SMNVEV in the germline V gene (reference sequence). The CDR3 is made up of 14 amino acids. The CDR3, as DNA: TGTGCCAGCACCCCCCGGGGGGACAGGGTCGGGTACACCTTC. Translated: CASTPRGDRVGYTF.

This sequence joins TRBV29-1 and TRBJ2-5; D might be TRBD1 or TRBD2, each matching 5 bases. Germline V lookup: CDR1 SQVTM, CDR2 ANQGSEA. CDR3 length: 13 amino acids. V lost 2 bases and J 4 bases, leaving 11 bases between the germline ends. The CDR3 DNA is TGCAGCGTTGAATTCGGGGCTCGAGAGACCCAGTACTTC. Protein: CSVEFGARETQYF. Full variable domain (outside the CDR3, taken from reference TRBV29-1 and TRBJ2-5): SAVISQKPSRDICQRGTSLTIQCQVDSQVTMMFWYRQQPGQSLTLIATANQGSEATYESGFVIDKFPISRPNLTFSTLTVSNMSPEDSSIYLCSVEFGARETQYFGPGTRLLVL.

This sequence joins TRBV28 and TRBJ1-6; 7 bases fit TRBD1. The CDR3 length is 16 residues. Germline V lookup: CDR1 MDHEN, CDR2 SYDVKM. V lost 4 bases to trimming and J lost 6 bases; unmatched junction nucleotides: 9. In DNA, the CDR3 is TGTGCCAGCAGTTCCTCACGAGGACAGGTTAATTCACCCCTCCACTTT. Amino acids: CASSSSRGQVNSPLHF.

J is TRBJ1-2 and V is TRBV5-6; 7 bases align to TRBD1. The germline CDR1 and CDR2 sequences are SGHDT and YYEEEE. This CDR3 comprises 19 residues. Losses at the gene ends were 3 bases for V and 3 bases for J; bases not matched to a gene: 20. The CDR3 reads CASSSPLGQAKPGDYGYTF. CDR3 coding DNA: TGTGCCAGCAGCTCACCCCTCGGACAGGCCAAACCTGGGGACTATGGCTACACCTTC.

The rearrangement uses TRBV28 and TRBJ1-2, with TRBD1 as a possible D gene (6 bases). The CDR3 runs to 12 residues. Trimming shortened V by 6 bases and J by 4 bases, and 9 bases separated the two germline ends. Germline-derived CDR1 and CDR2 are MDHEN and SYDVKM. This chain's CDR3 is CASRTGAYGYTF. The CDR3 nucleotides are TGTGCCAGCAGGACGGGGGCCTATGGCTACACCTTC.

The chain couples TRBV5-1 to TRBJ2-3; possibly TRBD2 for D (6 bases). There are 14 residues in the CDR3. Trimming stripped 0 bases from V and 1 base from J, with 6 bases between. Germline CDR1 and CDR2: SGHRS and YFSETQ. The CDR3 DNA follows: TGCGCCAGCAGCTTGGAGCGGGGCACAGATACGCAGTATTTT. Protein: CASSLERGTDTQYF.

The chain has TRBV27 and TRBJ2-3; 10 nucleotides line up with TRBD2. Germline trimming cut 8 bases from V and 1 base from J; bases unmatched to any gene: 6. Germline CDR1 reads MNHEY; CDR2 reads SMNVEV (reference sequence). This CDR3 region has 15 residues. This chain's CDR3 is CASGPGTSGTDTQYF. The CDR3 DNA reads as TGTGCCAGCGGCCCCGGGACTAGCGGCACAGATACGCAGTATTTT.

This sequence joins TRBV7-8 and TRBJ2-5; TRBD2 matches 7 bases. V gave up 3 bases and J gave up 8 bases; unmatched junction bases: 15. Germline V CDR1 and CDR2: SGHVS, FQNEAQ. CDR3 length: 16 amino acids. The CDR3 nucleotides read TGTGCCAGCAGCTTGGTTTGGCGGGAGCGGCACAATACCCAGTACTTC. Protein sequence: CASSLVWRERHNTQYF.

V gene TRBV7-3 combines with J gene TRBJ2-5, with 12 positions matching TRBD1. J gave up 5 bases and V 2 bases, and 6 bases lay outside the gene matches. The germline CDR1 and CDR2 sequences are SGHTA and FQGTGA. The CDR3 covers 16 residues. The CDR3 reads CASSLGDRGRVETQYF. The CDR3 coding sequence is TGTGCCAGCAGCTTAGGGGACAGGGGGCGCGTGGAGACCCAGTACTTC.

This clone was seen just once. The CDR3, as DNA: TGTGCCAGCTCACCCCCCGGAAAGGGGATCTATGGCTACACCTTC. Translating it yields CASSPPGKGIYGYTF. V gene TRBV18 combines with J gene TRBJ1-2; D is perhaps TRBD1 (5 bases). In germline, CDR1 is KGHSH, CDR2 LQKENI. Trimming removed 3 bases at V and 4 bases at J, with 15 bases between. This CDR3 comprises 15 residues.

This chain links TRBV13 with TRBJ1-1; 7 positions match TRBD1. CDR3 length: 15 amino acids. The J segment lost 0 bases and the V segment lost 2 bases, leaving 3 bases of the junction unmatched. Germline assignment: CDR1 PRHDT and CDR2 FYEKMQ (reference sequence). CDR3: CASSLSTGLNTEAFF. The CDR3 DNA follows: TGTGCCAGCAGCTTATCGACAGGGTTGAACACTGAAGCTTTCTTT. Full variable domain (remainder filled in from reference TRBV13 and TRBJ1-1): AAGVIQSPRHLIKEKRETATLKCYPIPRHDTVYWYQQGPGQDPQFLISFYEKMQSDKGSIPDRFSAQQFSDYHSELNMSSLELGDSALYFCASSLSTGLNTEAFFGQGTRLTVV.

The chain recombines TRBV7-9 with TRBJ2-3; weak D call: TRBD1 (6 bases). This CDR3 is 19 amino acids long. Germline loops: CDR1 SEHNR, CDR2 FQNEAQ (reference sequence). V lost 2 bases and J 2 bases, leaving 23 bases between the germline ends. The CDR3 loop reads CASSLPVARGQTITDTQYF. CDR3 sequence (DNA): TGTGCCAGCAGCTTACCAGTTGCGCGAGGACAGACCATCACAGATACGCAGTATTTT.

This sequence joins TRBV19 and TRBJ1-2, with D perhaps TRBD1 (6 bases). CDR1 and CDR2 from the germline V gene are LNHDA and SQIVND (reference sequence). Trimming took 6 bases from V and 12 from J, leaving 14 bases between them. This CDR3 comprises 11 residues. DNA for the CDR3: TGTGCCAGTAGAAATTTGGGGGGCCACACCTTC. Translating it yields CASRNLGGHTF.

The chain carries TRBV6-6 and TRBJ2-4; 10 bases fit TRBD1. Losses at the gene ends were 5 bases for V and 5 bases for J; bases not matched to a gene: 9. This CDR3 is 16 amino acids long. CDR1 is MNHNY and CDR2 is SVGAGI in the germline V gene (reference sequence). CDR3 nucleotide sequence: TGTGCCAGCAGTCGAGGCCCCGGGACAGGGGAAAACATTCAGTACTTC. Its translation: CASSRGPGTGENIQYF.

Concerning this clone itself: One end of the junction is discordant with germline, which a read error may explain. This chain connects TRBV7-7 to TRBJ1-3; 9 positions match TRBD1. Germline CDR1 reads SSHAT; CDR2 reads FNYEAQ (reference sequence). CDR3 length equals 14 residues. The CDR3 bases are TGTGCTAGCAGCCCCGGGACAGGGGGAAACACCATATATTTT. Its translation: CASSPGTGGNTIYF.